A single sample gave rise to the 26 T cell receptor beta chains below, sequenced in a study of T-cell reconstitution after alpha-beta-depleted transplantation in children. Unique molecular identifiers were incorporated during preparation of the TCRbeta library. Each CDR3 protein gets one entry after TCRdb re-called the PCR reads with MiXCR. The sample yields a few hundred thousand distinct CDR3 sequences, over 10% seen once. The specimen was PBMCs, mostly from graft donor cells, collected 360 days after TCRalphabeta/CD19-depleted stem cell transplant. These receptors were taken from a male patient aged 5 to 17 who had a stem cell transplant for acute myeloid leukemia, so the T cells may come from the graft donor.

This clonotype came up a few times. V usage is TRBV29-1 and J usage is TRBJ2-7; D is unresolved. Germline assignment: CDR1 SQVTM and CDR2 ANQGSEA. CDR3 length: 11 amino acids. V was trimmed by 3 bases and J by 4 bases, leaving 7 bases between them. Here the CDR3 reads CSVDEFYEQYF. The CDR3 nucleotides are TGCAGCGTTGACGAATTTTACGAGCAGTACTTC.

This chain joins TRBV20-1 and TRBJ2-1, with D hard to call. The CDR3 is 11 residues long. CDR1 is DFQATT, CDR2 SNEGSKA, per germline (reference sequence). The CDR3 protein is CSGRGYNEQFF. In nucleotides, the CDR3 is TGCAGCGGCCGCGGTTACAATGAGCAGTTCTTC.

CDR3 coding DNA: TGTGCCTGGAGTGTACTACTAGGTCACACAGATACGCAGTATTTT. Translating gives CAWSVLLGHTDTQYF. This chain links TRBV30 with TRBJ2-3, with a weak D call TRBD2 (5 bases). V lost 0 bases and J lost 2, with 12 bases in between. The germline V gene encodes CDR1 GTSNPN and CDR2 SVGIG (reference sequence). This CDR3 has 15 residues.

This clonotype was counted at least ten times. This chain joins TRBV6-4 and TRBJ2-3, with 7 bases identical to TRBD1. Germline V CDR1 and CDR2: MRHNA, SNTAGT. Losses at the gene ends were 4 bases for V and 0 bases for J; bases not matched to a gene: 4. The CDR3 is 15 residues long. The DNA of the CDR3 is TGTGCCAGCAGTGGGGGACAGAGTAGCACAGATACGCAGTATTTT. Amino acid sequence: CASSGGQSSTDTQYF.

This clonotype was observed once. An end of the junction differs from the germline gene, which may be a read error. This chain uses TRBV7-2 with TRBJ2-2; a weak D match, TRBD2 (5 bases). Germline loops: CDR1 SGHTA, CDR2 FQGNSA. The length of the CDR3 is 14 residues. The CDR3 nucleotides are TGTGCCAGCAGCTTATACCCGAACACCGGGGAGCCGTTTTTT. This codes for CASSLYPNTGEPFF. Variable domain in full (rest from reference TRBV7-2 and TRBJ2-2): GAGVSQSPSNKVTEKGKDVELRCDPISGHTALYWYRQSLGQGLEFLIYFQGNSAPDKSGLPSDRFSAERTGGSVSTLTIQRTQQEDSAVYLCASSLYPNTGEPFFGEGSRLTVL.

This clonotype was found a few times. The genes are TRBV7-3 and TRBJ2-5, with 7 bases aligning to TRBD1. CDR1 and CDR2 from the germline V gene are SGHTA and FQGTGA. V was pared by 0 bases and J by 1 base, with 2 bases of the junction left unmatched. CDR3 length: 15 residues. The CDR3 DNA reads as TGTGCCAGCAGCTTAACCGGGACAGTCCAAGAGACCCAGTACTTC. It specifies CASSLTGTVQETQYF.

In this sample, this clonotype turned up a few times. The V gene is TRBV5-1, the J gene TRBJ2-1; the D gene is possibly TRBD2 (7 bases). Germline CDR1 reads SGHRS; CDR2 reads YFSETQ. V was trimmed by 9 bases and J by 5 bases, leaving 15 bases between them. The CDR3 is 13 amino acids. The DNA of the CDR3 is TGCGCCACCCGGGGGGCAGGCCACAATGAGCAGTTCTTC. Amino acid sequence: CATRGAGHNEQFF. The variable domain in full, completed from reference TRBV5-1 and TRBJ2-1, reads KAGVTQTPRYLIKTRGQQVTLSCSPISGHRSVSWYQQTPGQGLQFLFEYFSETQRNKGNFPGRFSGRQFSNSRSEMNVSTLELGDSALYLCATRGAGHNEQFFGPGTRLTVL.

This clonotype was observed a few times. J is TRBJ2-1 and V is TRBV21-1; the DNA was not used to check the table's D call, TRBD1. TRBV21-1 has pseudogene status. The CDR3 has 18 amino acids. For the CDR3, the DNA is TGTGCCAGCAGCAAAGACATCATGGGCTACCCCGGGGTGGATGAGCAGTTCTTC. Its translation: CASSKDIMGYPGVDEQFF.

This clonotype was picked up many times. The rearrangement joins TRBV6-2 or TRBV6-3 to TRBJ2-7; D is possibly TRBD1 or TRBD2 (5 bases each). Germline V gene lookup returns CDR1 MNHEY and CDR2 SVGEGT. The CDR3 has 12 amino acids. V lost 8 bases, J lost 9 bases, and 17 bases lay in between. The CDR3 region is CASREGPLVQYF. The CDR3, as DNA: TGTGCCAGCCGAGAGGGACCCCTGGTGCAGTACTTC.

This clonotype was detected only a few times. V usage is TRBV7-9 and J usage is TRBJ1-2, with D possibly being TRBD1 (6 bases). Per the germline V gene, CDR1 is SEHNR and CDR2 is FQNEAQ (reference sequence). Deletions cut 4 bases from V and 2 bases from J, with 14 bases between. The CDR3 runs to 15 residues. CDR3 coding DNA: TGTGCCAGCAGCTCGCATTGGACAGAGAACTATGGCTACACCTTC. Translating gives CASSSHWTENYGYTF.

This clonotype was seen a handful of times. The rearrangement joins TRBV5-5 to TRBJ1-2; possibly TRBD1 for D (6 bases). Between the trimmed V and J ends, which lost 6 bases and 5 bases, there was a span of 20 bases. Germline values: CDR1 SGHKS, CDR2 YYEKEE (reference sequence). This CDR3 comprises 15 residues. The CDR3 DNA reads TGTGCCAGCACCCTCCTAACAGGGCTTGGGTATGGCTACACCTTC. Translation gives CASTLLTGLGYGYTF.

This clonotype appeared a few times. This chain links TRBV27 with TRBJ2-1, with D perhaps being TRBD1 or TRBD2 (5 bases each). V was trimmed by 1 base and J by 7 bases, leaving 14 bases between them. The germline CDR1 and CDR2 sequences are MNHEY and SMNVEV (reference sequence). The CDR3 contains 15 residues. Here the CDR3 reads CASSLFPAGANEQFF. As DNA, the CDR3 is TGTGCCAGCAGTTTATTTCCTGCCGGGGCGAATGAGCAGTTCTTC.

This clonotype was found many times. The chain uses TRBV25-1 and TRBJ2-7; unclear D gene. CDR1 and CDR2 (germline): MGHDK, SYGVNS. V lost 1 base and J lost 3, with 10 bases in between. The CDR3 runs 14 residues. CDR3 protein: CASSEFGIFYEQYF. The CDR3 nucleotides read TGTGCCAGCAGTGAATTTGGCATCTTCTACGAGCAGTACTTC.

This clonotype was observed a handful of times. The chain joins TRBV6-2 or TRBV6-3 to TRBJ1-5; D not certain. This CDR3 is built from 14 residues. The germline V gene encodes CDR1 MNHEY and CDR2 SVGEGT. The V gene lost 11 bases and the J gene lost 6 bases, with 20 bases spanning the gap. The CDR3 sequence is CASCWAEEGQPQHF. The CDR3 DNA reads TGTGCCTCTTGTTGGGCCGAGGAGGGTCAGCCCCAGCATTTT.

J is TRBJ2-2 and V is TRBV7-6, with TRBD2 as a possible D gene (6 bases). V lost 2 bases, J lost 7 bases, and 14 bases lay in between. Germline-derived CDR1 and CDR2 are SGHVS and FNYEAQ. CDR3 length: 15 amino acids. The CDR3 region is CASSLNSGSLGELFF. The DNA of the CDR3 is TGTGCCAGCAGCTTAAATTCCGGGAGCCTCGGGGAGCTGTTTTTT.

This clonotype was detected ten times or more. The chain carries TRBV7-2 and TRBJ2-7; 11 nucleotides align to TRBD2. V lost 1 base, J lost 7 bases, and 6 bases stayed unmatched. Germline CDR1 reads SGHTA; CDR2 reads FQGNSA. The CDR3 covers 15 residues. The CDR3 is CASSLGVAGGREQYF. The CDR3 DNA reads TGTGCCAGCAGCTTAGGAGTAGCGGGAGGGCGGGAGCAGTACTTC.

This clonotype turned up a few times. The J gene is TRBJ2-7, the V gene TRBV7-9; the match to TRBD2 covers 12 bases. The CDR3 loop spans 16 amino acids. CDR1 is SEHNR and CDR2 is FQNEAQ in the germline V gene (reference sequence). V lost 2 bases and J lost 6; bases outside the gene matches: 8. CDR3 nucleotides: TGTGCCAGCAGCTTAAGACTAGCGGGAGACCCAGGCGAGCAGTACTTC. Residues: CASSLRLAGDPGEQYF.

The chain is built from TRBV29-1 and TRBJ2-5; 8 bases agree with TRBD2. Germline V lookup: CDR1 SQVTM, CDR2 ANQGSEA. V shed 1 base, J shed 2 bases, and the junction held 12 bases outside the gene matches. The CDR3 spans 17 residues. CDR3 DNA: TGCAGCGTTGAAGGGGGGGGGGGACTAGGGCGTCAAGAGACCCAGTACTTC. It codes for CSVEGGGGLGRQETQYF.

The chain is built from TRBV12-3 or TRBV12-4 and TRBJ1-3; a possible D gene is TRBD1 (5 bases). CDR3 length: 17 residues. V was cut by 2 bases and J by 2 bases, with 16 bases left in between. CDR3 in amino acids: CASSLMEGKKAGNTIYF. CDR3 sequence (DNA): TGTGCCAGCAGTTTAATGGAGGGGAAGAAGGCTGGAAACACCATATATTTT.

This chain uses TRBV12-3 or TRBV12-4 with TRBJ2-1; TRBD2 matches at 10 bases. Trimming cost V 7 bases and J 6 bases; bases outside gene matches: 6. This CDR3 contains 14 residues. CDR3 region: CASTPGTSVNEQFF. CDR3 bases: TGTGCCAGCACCCCCGGGACTAGCGTCAATGAGCAGTTCTTC.

The CDR3 spells CAWLQREGPYEQYF. The CDR3 region has the DNA TGTGCCTGGCTGCAACGGGAGGGCCCCTACGAGCAGTACTTC. The V and J genes are TRBV30 and TRBJ2-7; 8 bases are a match to TRBD2. Per the germline V gene, CDR1 is GTSNPN and CDR2 is SVGIG (reference sequence). The CDR3 has 14 amino acids. Trimming cost V 5 bases and J 2 bases; bases outside gene matches: 8. Drawing the rest from reference TRBV30 and TRBJ2-7, the complete variable domain is SQTIHQWPATLVQPVGSPLSLECTVEGTSNPNLYWYRQAAGRGLQLLFYSVGIGQISSEVPQNLSASRPQDRQFILSSKKLLLSDSGFYLCAWLQREGPYEQYFGPGTRLTVT.

This clonotype came up many times. V is TRBV20-1 and J is TRBJ2-7, with 9 bases matching TRBD1. The CDR3 sequence is 13 residues long. In germline, CDR1 is DFQATT, CDR2 SNEGSKA (reference sequence). With 6 bases clipped from V and 2 bases from J, the junction kept 5 bases outside the gene matches. The chain's CDR3 is CSAEGQGTYEQYF. The CDR3 nucleotides read TGCAGTGCAGAAGGACAGGGGACCTACGAGCAGTACTTC.

J is TRBJ2-1 and V is TRBV28, with 12 bases aligning to TRBD2. Germline CDR1 and CDR2: MDHEN and SYDVKM. Unmatched junction bases numbered 6, after V lost 6 bases and J lost 3 bases. The CDR3 totals 16 residues. CDR3 DNA sequence: TGTGCCAGCAGCTCCTCTAGCGGGAGGGGCTACAATGAGCAGTTCTTC. Amino acids: CASSSSSGRGYNEQFF.

In its sample, this clonotype was seen a few times. V is TRBV10-3 and J is TRBJ2-1; D possibly corresponds to TRBD1 (6 bases). The CDR3 has 16 residues. Per the germline V gene, CDR1 is ENHRY and CDR2 is SYGVKD. Deletions cut 4 bases from V and 8 bases from J, with 21 bases between. CDR3 sequence (DNA): TGTGCCATCAGTGGCCCCACTCAGGGGCTCGGGGATGAGCAGTTCTTC. Translated: CAISGPTQGLGDEQFF.

In its sample, this clonotype was seen a few times. The rearrangement links TRBV7-4 to TRBJ2-7, with TRBD1 as a possible D gene (6 bases). The CDR3 covers 14 residues. Per the germline V gene, CDR1 is SGHVT and CDR2 is SQSDAQ. V dropped 9 bases and J dropped 4 bases, with 19 bases sitting between them. The CDR3 DNA reads TGTGCCAGAGGGTGGGGGCCGGGTCTTTACGAGCAGTACTTC. Its translation: CARGWGPGLYEQYF.

As regards this clonotype: A much larger clone is a single base away; this may be a read error. The conserved phenylalanine or tryptophan is not found at the CDR3 terminus, so this likely reflects a read error. This chain joins TRBV12-3 or TRBV12-4 and TRBJ2-7; D remains unclear. This CDR3 is 13 amino acids long. The ends were cut back, 4 bases at V and 5 bases at J, with 12 bases in the middle. The CDR3 DNA sequence: TGTGCCAGCAGTTCCCAACGGCCTAACGAGCAGTACTAC. This encodes CASSSQRPNEQYY.